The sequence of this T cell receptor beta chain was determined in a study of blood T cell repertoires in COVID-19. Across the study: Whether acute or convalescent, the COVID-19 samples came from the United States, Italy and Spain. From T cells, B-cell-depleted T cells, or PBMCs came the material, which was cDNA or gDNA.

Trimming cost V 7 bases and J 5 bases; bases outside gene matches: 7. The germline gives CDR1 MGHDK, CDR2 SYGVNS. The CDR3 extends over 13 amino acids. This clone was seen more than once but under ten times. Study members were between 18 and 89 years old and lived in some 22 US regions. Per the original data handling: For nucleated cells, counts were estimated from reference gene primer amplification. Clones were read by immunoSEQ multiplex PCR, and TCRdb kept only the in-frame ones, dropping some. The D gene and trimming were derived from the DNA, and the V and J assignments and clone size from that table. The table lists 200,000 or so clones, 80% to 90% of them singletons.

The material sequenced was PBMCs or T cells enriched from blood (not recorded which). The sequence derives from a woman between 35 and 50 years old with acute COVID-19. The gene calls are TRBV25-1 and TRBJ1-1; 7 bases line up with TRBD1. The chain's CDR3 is CASMTPGGTEAFF. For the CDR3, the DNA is TGTGCCAGCATGACTCCAGGGGGAACTGAAGCTTTCTTT.